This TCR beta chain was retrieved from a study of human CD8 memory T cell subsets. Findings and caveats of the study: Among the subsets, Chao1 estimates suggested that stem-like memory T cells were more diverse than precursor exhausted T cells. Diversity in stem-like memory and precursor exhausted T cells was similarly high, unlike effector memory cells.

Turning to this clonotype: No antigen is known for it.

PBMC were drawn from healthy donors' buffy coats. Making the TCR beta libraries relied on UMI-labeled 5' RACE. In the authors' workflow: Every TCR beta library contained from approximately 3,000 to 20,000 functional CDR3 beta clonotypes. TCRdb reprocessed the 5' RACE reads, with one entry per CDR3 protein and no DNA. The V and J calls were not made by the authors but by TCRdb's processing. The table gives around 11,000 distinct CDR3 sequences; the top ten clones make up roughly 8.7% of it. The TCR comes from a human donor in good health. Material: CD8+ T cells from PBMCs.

CDR3 sequence: CASSLGPGPNEQFF. The V and J genes are TRBV7-9 and TRBJ2-1; without DNA, the TCRdb call of TRBD1 cannot be checked. This CDR3 spans 14 amino acids. Germline V gives CDR1 SEHNR, CDR2 FQNEAQ (reference sequence).